These 20 T cell receptor beta chains share one sample of origin, sequenced in a study of blood T cells in healthy people across ages. A J-beta primer mix and a sample-barcoded 5' primer were used in a second PCR of about 7 to 12 cycles. TCRdb re-called the 5' RACE reads through MiXCR, storing one row per CDR3 protein. The sample includes around 1,900,000 distinct CDR3 sequences, roughly two fifths of them seen just once. The specimen sequenced was blood. Receptor source: a human donor in good health.

The chain's CDR3 is CASSQWTSGYNEQFF. The CDR3 DNA reads as TGCGCCAGCAGCCAATGGACTAGCGGGTACAATGAGCAGTTCTTC. This chain uses TRBV4-3 with TRBJ2-1; 11 nucleotides line up with TRBD2. V dropped 2 bases and J dropped 4; count of bases not matched to a gene: 1. Germline assignment: CDR1 LGHNA and CDR2 YSLEER. The CDR3 consists of 15 residues.

V gene TRBV5-1 combines with J gene TRBJ2-5, with 9 nucleotides matching TRBD2. Germline V CDR1 and CDR2: SGHRS, YFSETQ. The CDR3 consists of 17 residues. V lost 0 bases and J lost 2; bases outside the gene matches: 8. CDR3 nucleotides: TGCGCCAGCAGCTTGGTCTTAGCGGGGGACTTACAAGAGACCCAGTACTTC. Translation gives CASSLVLAGDLQETQYF. The full variable domain, rest sourced from reference TRBV5-1 and TRBJ2-5, is KAGVTQTPRYLIKTRGQQVTLSCSPISGHRSVSWYQQTPGQGLQFLFEYFSETQRNKGNFPGRFSGRQFSNSRSEMNVSTLELGDSALYLCASSLVLAGDLQETQYFGPGTRLLVL.

J is TRBJ2-3 and V is TRBV20-1, with 7 bases matching TRBD2. The CDR3 is 14 residues long. V was clipped by 3 bases and J by 1 base; unmatched bases: 4. From germline, CDR1 is DFQATT and CDR2 SNEGSKA (reference sequence). The chain's CDR3 is CSASLLAGTDTQYF. CDR3 sequence (DNA): TGCAGTGCTAGTTTGCTAGCGGGCACAGATACGCAGTATTTT.

This clonotype has just one count. The chain has TRBV6-2 or TRBV6-3 and TRBJ2-7, with D hard to call. CDR3 length equals 15 residues. V lost 9 bases and J lost 5, with 23 bases in between. In germline, CDR1 is MNHEY, CDR2 SVGEGT. DNA for the CDR3: TGTGCCAGTAAACAACTAAGGACGGCCTTCGACGAGCAGTACTTC. This codes for CASKQLRTAFDEQYF.

This sequence joins TRBV20-1 and TRBJ2-3; 10 nucleotides align to TRBD2. Germline values: CDR1 DFQATT, CDR2 SNEGSKA (reference sequence). The CDR3 runs 15 residues. Trimming at V came to 5 bases and at J to 2 bases, leaving 7 bases not matched to a gene. The CDR3 here is CSAPLAGLSTDTQYF. The CDR3 DNA reads as TGCAGTGCTCCACTAGCGGGGTTGTCCACAGATACGCAGTATTTT.

There are a few counts of this clonotype. V usage is TRBV3-1 and J usage is TRBJ2-1; a weak D match, TRBD2 (5 bases). This CDR3 has 13 residues. Trimming cost V 1 base and J 8 bases, with 9 bases left between them. The V gene's germline CDR1 is LGHDT and CDR2 YNNKEL (reference sequence). Written as DNA, the CDR3 is TGTGCCAGCAGCCAAGTTACCGGGGATGAGCAGTTCTTC. Its translation is CASSQVTGDEQFF.

The V and J genes are TRBV7-2 and TRBJ2-3; TRBD2 matches 9 bases. The V segment lost 5 bases and the J segment 2 bases; nucleotides outside the gene matches: 8. The CDR3 totals 16 residues. CDR1 and CDR2 (germline): SGHTA, FQGNSA. CDR3 amino acids: CASSKIAGAPTDTQYF. The DNA for the CDR3 is TGTGCCAGCAGCAAGATAGCGGGGGCCCCCACAGATACGCAGTATTTT.

This clonotype was counted a few times. V is TRBV20-1 and J is TRBJ1-2; 8 positions match TRBD1. V lost 7 bases and J lost 0; bases outside the gene matches: 10. The CDR3 has 15 amino acids. Germline CDR1 and CDR2: DFQATT and SNEGSKA (reference sequence). CDR3 in amino acids: CSGTTGVSSNYGYTF. In nucleotides, the CDR3 is TGCAGTGGTACGACAGGGGTTTCTTCTAACTATGGCTACACCTTC.

The rearrangement uses TRBV2 and TRBJ2-7; possibly TRBD1 for D (6 bases). Per the germline V gene, CDR1 is SNHLY and CDR2 is FYNNEI. Trimming took off 5 bases at V and 3 bases at J, with 26 bases between the two ends. The CDR3 is 18 residues long. CDR3 sequence reads: CASSFTLQGRGRGYEQYF. The CDR3 region has the DNA TGTGCCAGCAGTTTCACTTTACAGGGCAGGGGTAGAGGCTACGAGCAGTACTTC.

The V gene is TRBV5-6, the J gene TRBJ2-1; D might be TRBD2 (5 bases). The V end lost 3 bases, the J end lost 8 bases, and 15 bases lay between the germline ends. This CDR3 spans 14 amino acids. Per the germline V gene, CDR1 is SGHDT and CDR2 is YYEEEE. DNA of the CDR3: TGTGCCAGCAGCTCGGGGTTAGTAATCGATGAGCAGTTCTTC. Encoded protein: CASSSGLVIDEQFF.

This clonotype appeared a few times. The rearrangement uses TRBV13 and TRBJ1-2, with 11 nucleotides matching TRBD1. The CDR3 sequence is 13 residues long. The J segment lost 6 bases and the V segment lost 8 bases, leaving 5 bases of the junction unmatched. Per germline, CDR1 PRHDT and CDR2 FYEKMQ (reference sequence). The DNA of the CDR3 is TGTGCCAGCCAGGGACAGGGGGACAATGGCTACACCTTC. Translated, it gives CASQGQGDNGYTF.

Comments on this clonotype: The germline gene is not matched at one end of the junction; a read error may be the cause. The chain recombines TRBV4-1 with TRBJ1-4; TRBD1 agrees at 7 bases. Germline CDR1 reads MGHRA; CDR2 reads YSYEKL. The CDR3 is 15 residues long. CDR3 sequence: CASNQRDSSNEKLFF. The CDR3, as DNA: TGCGCCAGCAACCAACGGGACAGCTCTAATGAAAAACTGTTTTTT.

This clonotype was picked up a small number of times. The rearrangement joins TRBV6-5 to TRBJ2-1, with D tentatively TRBD2 (7 bases). Germline V gene sequence: CDR1 MNHEY, CDR2 SVGAGI. Trimming removed 0 bases from V and 12 bases from J, with 12 bases in between. This CDR3 comprises 13 residues. CDR3 in amino acids: CASSYSTGGGQFF. In DNA, the CDR3 is TGTGCCAGCAGTTACTCGACGGGGGGCGGGCAGTTCTTC.

There are a few counts of this clonotype. The chain employs TRBV20-1 and TRBJ1-5; D is perhaps TRBD1 (5 bases). The CDR3 is 16 amino acids. CDR1 and CDR2 (germline): DFQATT, SNEGSKA (reference sequence). V lost 6 bases and J 0 bases, leaving 18 bases between the germline ends. CDR3 region: CSAASLGRGSNQPQHF. CDR3 coding DNA: TGCAGTGCCGCCAGTCTGGGTAGGGGTAGCAATCAGCCCCAGCATTTT.

This clonotype has a handful of counts. The J gene is TRBJ2-7, the V gene TRBV6-5; D is ambiguous. Germline CDR1 MNHEY, CDR2 SVGAGI. The germline V and J ends were trimmed by 6 bases and 10 bases, with 22 bases remaining between them. This CDR3 comprises 14 residues. The CDR3 loop reads CASRPYTGAYGQYF. In DNA form, the CDR3 reads TGTGCCAGCAGGCCCTACACGGGCGCCTACGGACAGTACTTC.

The V call is TRBV6-5, the J call TRBJ1-4, with 7 bases that match TRBD1. V lost 5 bases, J lost 11 bases, and 14 bases stayed unmatched. The CDR3 contains 15 residues. Looked up from germline, CDR1 is MNHEY and CDR2 is SVGAGI. The CDR3 bases are TGTGCCAGCAGTGACGCCGGGACAGAGACTCGGAAACTGTTTTTT. Residues: CASSDAGTETRKLFF.

A note on this clonotype: In this CDR3 the conserved last residue, phenylalanine or tryptophan, is missing, so a read error is likely. V is TRBV7-2 and J is TRBJ2-1, with 7 bases identical to TRBD2. The trim removed 0 bases at V and 7 bases at J, leaving 3 bases unmatched. Germline lookup yields CDR1 SGHTA and CDR2 FQGNSA. This CDR3 is 14 amino acids long. DNA for the CDR3: TGTGCCAGCAGCTTAGCATCCGGGAGGAATGAGCAGTTCCTC. It yields the protein CASSLASGRNEQFL.

This clonotype was counted only a few times. This rearrangement joins TRBV7-2 to TRBJ2-5; D possibly uses TRBD1 or TRBD2 (5 bases each). The J call is in doubt because the DNA end fits TRBJ2-7 better. Germline CDR1 reads SGHTA; CDR2 reads FQGNSA. CDR3 length: 15 amino acids. The CDR3 sequence is CASSLRLRGMYEQYF. In nucleotides, the CDR3 is TGTGCCAGCAGCTTAAGACTACGGGGCATGTACGAGCAGTACTTC.

This clonotype has only a few counts. The genes are TRBV7-9 and TRBJ2-5; no definite D call. Germline CDR1 SEHNR, CDR2 FQNEAQ (reference sequence). Trimming shortened V by 5 bases and J by 5 bases, and 15 bases separated the two germline ends. This CDR3 is 14 amino acids long. CDR3 DNA sequence: TGTGCCAGCAGCCCTACGGGCAGTTGGGAGACCCAGTACTTC. It is translated as CASSPTGSWETQYF.

This clonotype was counted a few times. V gene TRBV29-1 combines with J gene TRBJ2-4; D could derive from TRBD1 or TRBD2 (5 bases each). V lost 5 bases and J 5 bases, leaving 10 bases between the germline ends. Per the germline V gene, CDR1 is SQVTM and CDR2 is ANQGSEA. The CDR3 sequence is 12 residues long. CDR3 nucleotide sequence: TGCAGCGTTCGTCAGGGAGAAAACATTCAGTACTTC. Translated, it gives CSVRQGENIQYF.